This is a list of T cell receptor beta chains from one sample in a study of cytomegalovirus exposure and HLA in healthy donors. TCRdb's table, derived via immunoSEQ multiplex PCR, lists solely in-frame clones and lacks some. Here the sample spans 95,000 to 100,000 clones, roughly 74% being singletons. The source material was PBMCs. Source of these receptors: a woman aged 40 to 50 in good health and CMV-seronegative. Both conserved end residues are part of each CDR3. D genes are given only for firm matches. Size is stated for part of the rows, as once, few or many counts, or as a class when the clone is expanded.

d_call,j_call,clone_size,v_call,cdr3_nt,cdr3_aa
TRBD2,TRBJ2-7,NA,TRBV10-2,TGCGCCAGCAGTGAGTCTGGGCTAGCGGGAGGTGCCTACGAGCAGTACTTC,CASSESGLAGGAYEQYF
NA,TRBJ1-1,NA,TRBV4-3,TGCGCCAGCAGCCAAGATATTTCGGGACATTTGAACACTGAAGCTTTCTTT,CASSQDISGHLNTEAFF
TRBD1,TRBJ1-4,few,TRBV28,TGTGCCAGCAGTTGGGACAGGGCGGACGAAAAACTGTTTTTT,CASSWDRADEKLFF
TRBD2,TRBJ2-7,NA,TRBV13,TGTGCCAGCAGCCTAGCGGGGGGCTCTAGGGAGCAGTACTTC,CASSLAGGSREQYF
TRBD2,TRBJ2-7,NA,TRBV7-9,TGTGCCAGCAGCCCAAGCGGGACCTACGAGCAGTACTTC,CASSPSGTYEQYF
NA,TRBJ2-5,NA,TRBV4-2,TGTGCCAGCAGCCAAGATCTGACAGCATCGTCTCTGGAGACCCAGTACTTC,CASSQDLTASSLETQYF
TRBD1,TRBJ1-1,NA,TRBV6-6,TGTGCCAGCAGCGGGACAGGGGGTTACACTGAAGCTTTCTTT,CASSGTGGYTEAFF
TRBD2,TRBJ2-3,NA,TRBV7-9,TGTGCCAGCAGTCTAGCGGGAAGCACAGATACGCAGTATTTT,CASSLAGSTDTQYF
NA,TRBJ1-2,NA,TRBV7-8,TGTGCCAGCAGCTATTATACCATGAGAGGCGCCACTAACTATGGCTACACCTTC,CASSYYTMRGATNYGYTF
TRBD2,TRBJ2-3,NA,TRBV6-1,TGTGCCAGCAGTGCCCTAGGGGAGGGAACAGATACGCAGTATTTC,CASSALGEGTDTQYF
TRBD2,TRBJ2-2,NA,TRBV6-4,TGTGCCAGCAGATGGGTAGGGTACGGGGGACTAGGGGAGCTGTTTTTT,CASRWVGYGGLGELFF
TRBD2,TRBJ2-2,few,TRBV19,TGTGCCAGTAGTATCCCTAGCGGGACGAACACCGGGGAGCTGTTTTTT,CASSIPSGTNTGELFF
TRBD2,TRBJ2-1,few,TRBV10-2,TGCGCCAGCAGGGGGACTAGCGGGAGAGAAAATGAGCAGTTCTTC,CASRGTSGRENEQFF
NA,TRBJ1-4,NA,TRBV5-6,TGTGCCAGCAGCTCTCAGAATGAAAAACTGTTTTTT,CASSSQNEKLFF
NA,TRBJ2-5,NA,TRBV9,TGTGCCAGCAGCGTAGCTCGGGAGTCGCCAGAGACCCAGTACTTC,CASSVARESPETQYF
NA,TRBJ1-3,NA,TRBV9,TGTGCCAGCAGCGTAGATTTGAGCTCTGGAAACACCATATATTTT,CASSVDLSSGNTIYF
NA,TRBJ1-1,NA,TRBV5-1,TGCGCCAGCAGCGCTCCGGGGATGAACACTGAAGCTTTCTTT,CASSAPGMNTEAFF
NA,TRBJ2-1,few,TRBV19,TGTGCCAGTAGTATACAGGGGTCATACAATGAGCAGTTCTTC,CASSIQGSYNEQFF
TRBD2,TRBJ2-5,NA,TRBV7-2,TGTGCCAGCAGCTTATTCGGTAGCGGGGTCCAAGAGACCCAGTACTTC,CASSLFGSGVQETQYF
NA,TRBJ1-4,NA,TRBV9,TGTGCCAGCAGCGAAACTAACAGGGCCACTAATGAAAAACTGTTTTTT,CASSETNRATNEKLFF
NA,TRBJ2-4,NA,TRBV6-1,TGTGCCAGCAGTGAGCCGTCAACAGGGCGAGACATTCAGTACTTC,CASSEPSTGRDIQYF
NA,TRBJ2-7,NA,TRBV30,TGTGCCTGGAGTGTATGGGCAGGGAAGAGGTACGAGCAGTACTTC,CAWSVWAGKRYEQYF
NA,TRBJ2-7,NA,TRBV6-1,TGTGCCAGCAGTGAAGGGCGAAGGTCGGCCCAAGGAGCCTACGAGCAGTACTTC,CASSEGRRSAQGAYEQYF
TRBD2,TRBJ2-7,NA,TRBV10-2,TGCGCCAGCAGGACTAGCGGGGACTACGAGCAGTACTTC,CASRTSGDYEQYF
NA,TRBJ2-1,NA,TRBV15,TGTGCCACCAGCAGAGGTCGGGGCTCCTACAATGAGCAGTTCTTC,CATSRGRGSYNEQFF
NA,TRBJ2-2,once,TRBV10-3,TGTGCCATCAGTGGGGCAGCGGGTGGGGAGCTGTTTTTT,CAISGAAGGELFF
NA,TRBJ1-3,NA,TRBV9,TGTGCCAGCAGCGAGAGGAGGGGTTTATCTGGAAACACCATATATTTT,CASSERRGLSGNTIYF
TRBD2,TRBJ2-3,NA,TRBV7-2,TGTGCCAGCAGCTTAGAGTCCGGGAGGGCAGATACGCAGTATTTT,CASSLESGRADTQYF
NA,TRBJ2-6,NA,TRBV7-7,TGTGCTAGCAGCTTAGGCAGGGGCTCTGGGGCCAACGTCCTGACTTTC,CASSLGRGSGANVLTF
TRBD1,TRBJ2-2,NA,TRBV7-9,TGTGCCAGCAGCACGACAGGGGCCGGGGAGCTGTTTTTT,CASSTTGAGELFF
NA,TRBJ2-3,NA,TRBV20-1,TGCAGTCTGAGAGTGGATACGCAGTATTTT,CSLRVDTQYF
TRBD1,TRBJ2-4,few,TRBV19,TGTGCCAGTAGTACCCATGACAGGGGAAACATTCAGTACTTC,CASSTHDRGNIQYF